This T cell receptor (beta chain) was identified in a study of identical twins. With respect to this clonotype: As yet, its antigen is unknown.

Template switching created a universal primer site, and the cDNA included unique molecular identifiers. MiXCR was run by TCRdb on the 5' RACE reads, yielding one entry per CDR3 protein. The sample lists more than 400,000 distinct CDR3 sequences, approximately 14% seen once, with nearly 0.45% in the top ten. The V gene lost 5 bases and the J gene lost 3 bases, with 13 bases spanning the gap. Germline V gene sequence: CDR1 SGHVS, CDR2 FQNEAQ. The CDR3 sequence is 15 residues long. Findings and limits, study-wide: Zero-insertion findings could be partly confounded by invariant cells (MAIT and iNKT cells). Fewer insertions were carried by abundant cord blood beta clonotypes, but none was seen in memory repertoires.

These same data were also listed under a study on yellow fever vaccine responses in identical twins.

The gene calls are TRBV7-8 and TRBJ2-2, with D perhaps matching TRBD1 (5 bases). What was sequenced was CD4+ T cells sorted from blood. This TCR derives from a woman younger than 30 in good health. CDR3 in DNA: TGTGCCAGCAGCGCGAGCAGGGCGGACACCGGGGAGCTGTTTTTT. Translating gives CASSASRADTGELFF.